These 29 T cell receptor beta chains share one sample of origin, sequenced in a study of human T cells and chemical hapten exposure. One entry per CDR3 protein, called by TCRdb with MiXCR from the RACE reads. The sample consists of 85,000 or so distinct CDR3 sequences, about 9.9% of them appearing once. Stated time point: patch test 2, 6 weeks after DPC sensitization. This sample's treatment: therapeutic diphenylcyclopropenone sensitization with weekly scalp DPC. The starting material was whole blood, obtained in connection with sensitization to the hapten diphenylcyclopropenone (DPC). The receptors were sampled from a man younger than 35 with alopecia areata. Some clones in this sample may be carry-over from other donors' samples.

This clonotype was recorded a few times. The rearrangement joins TRBV7-9 to TRBJ1-2; D call uncertain. Germline V CDR1 and CDR2: SEHNR, FQNEAQ (reference sequence). The length of the CDR3 is 16 residues. V gave up 3 bases and J gave up 1 base, with 15 bases separating them. The CDR3 protein is CASSFTGTLINYGYTF. The CDR3 DNA reads as TGTGCCAGCAGCTTTACGGGTACCCTCATTAACTATGGCTACACCTTC.

The table lists this clonotype with many counts. CDR3 protein: CASSPPPEGARYGYTF. The CDR3 coding sequence is TGTGCCAGCAGCCCTCCCCCTGAGGGGGCGCGCTATGGCTACACCTTC. The rearrangement joins TRBV7-9 to TRBJ1-2; 7 positions match TRBD1. V lost 5 bases and J lost 4; bases outside the gene matches: 13. Germline V gene data show CDR1 as SEHNR and CDR2 as FQNEAQ (reference sequence). The CDR3 is 16 amino acids. Together with reference TRBV7-9 and TRBJ1-2, the CDR3 gives the full variable domain: DTGVSQNPRHKITKRGQNVTFRCDPISEHNRLYWYRQTLGQGPEFLTYFQNEAQLEKSRLLSDRFSAERPKGSFSTLEIQRTEQGDSAMYLCASSPPPEGARYGYTFGSGTRLTVV.

This chain links TRBV7-6 with TRBJ1-6; a possible D gene is TRBD1 (5 bases). V was shortened by 3 bases and J by 7 bases, with 16 bases between the two germline ends. Germline V lookup: CDR1 SGHVS, CDR2 FNYEAQ. CDR3 length equals 16 residues. The DNA for the CDR3 is TGTGCCAGCAGCTTTGAGGAGCGGGACCGCAATTCACCCCTCCACTTT. Amino acid sequence: CASSFEERDRNSPLHF.

This clonotype has more than one count but fewer than ten. The chain joins TRBV7-3 to TRBJ2-2, with a weak D call TRBD2 (5 bases). CDR3 size: 15 residues. The V end was cut by 0 bases, the J end by 6 bases, with 11 bases between. The germline V gene encodes CDR1 SGHTA and CDR2 FQGTGA. For the CDR3, the DNA is TGTGCCAGCAGCTTAACAGGAGGAATCGCCGGGGAGCTGTTTTTT. This translates into CASSLTGGIAGELFF.

The genes are TRBV6-1 and TRBJ2-2; D gene unclear. Germline CDR1 reads MNHNS; CDR2 reads SASEGT. The CDR3 sequence is 14 residues long. V lost 2 bases and J 6 bases, leaving 10 bases between the germline ends. The CDR3 DNA sequence: TGTGCCAGCAGTGAAATAGCCCTGGCCGGGGAGCTGTTTTTT. Translated, it gives CASSEIALAGELFF.

At least ten counts were recorded for this clonotype. The rearrangement uses TRBV14 and TRBJ2-7, with D tentatively TRBD1 (6 bases). Germline CDR1 reads SGHDN; CDR2 reads FVKESK. V lost 3 bases and J lost 3, with 15 bases in between. The CDR3 runs to 15 residues. CDR3 protein: CASSQVRDRFYEQYF. The CDR3 DNA reads TGTGCCAGCAGCCAGGTCCGAGACAGGTTCTACGAGCAGTACTTC.

This clonotype was seen more than once but under ten times. The genes are TRBV10-3 and TRBJ2-2; D is ambiguous. CDR1 is ENHRY and CDR2 is SYGVKD in the germline V gene. Trimming cost V 10 bases and J 3 bases, with 6 bases left between them. This CDR3 is 11 amino acids long. In nucleotides, the CDR3 is TGTGCCACAACTGACACCGGGGAGCTGTTTTTT. Translated: CATTDTGELFF.

The chain uses TRBV9 and TRBJ1-6; 7 positions match TRBD1. V lost 2 bases to trimming and J lost 7 bases; unmatched junction nucleotides: 3. Germline V gene sequence: CDR1 SGDLS, CDR2 YYNGEE. The CDR3 spans 14 residues. The CDR3 reads CASSVTGENSPLHF. DNA of the CDR3: TGTGCCAGCAGCGTCACAGGGGAAAATTCACCCCTCCACTTT.

The rearrangement links TRBV12-3 or TRBV12-4 to TRBJ2-4, with a possible D match to TRBD1 (6 bases). The CDR3 extends over 15 amino acids. V lost 3 bases and J 4 bases, leaving 13 bases between the germline ends. The CDR3 protein is CASSFRDTEKNIQYF. The CDR3, as DNA: TGTGCCAGCAGTTTCAGGGACACTGAAAAAAACATTCAGTACTTC.

This clonotype was seen ten or more times. The rearrangement links TRBV9 to TRBJ2-2; D might be TRBD2 (5 bases). Trimming removed 0 bases at V and 4 bases at J, with 7 bases between. CDR1 and CDR2 (germline): SGDLS, YYNGEE. This CDR3 comprises 14 residues. Written as DNA, the CDR3 is TGTGCCAGCAGCGTAGCCGGGGTCACCGGGGAGCTGTTTTTT. It is translated as CASSVAGVTGELFF.

A few counts support this clonotype. The rearrangement joins TRBV11-2 to TRBJ1-1; unclear D gene. Germline V CDR1 and CDR2: SGHAT, FQNNGV. The ends were cut back, 1 base at V and 1 base at J, with 19 bases in the middle. The CDR3 covers 18 residues. DNA for the CDR3: TGTGCCAGCAGCTTAGTTTCCGGTCGCATTTTAAAGAACACTGAAGCTTTCTTT. It encodes CASSLVSGRILKNTEAFF.

V and J are TRBV15 and TRBJ1-4, with D tentatively TRBD1 (6 bases). The V and J ends lost 7 bases and 0 bases respectively, with 6 bases between them. CDR3 length: 13 residues. Germline V gives CDR1 LNHNV, CDR2 YYDKDF (reference sequence). The CDR3, as DNA: TGTGCCACCAACAGGGCAACTAATGAAAAACTGTTTTTT. Translating gives CATNRATNEKLFF.

The chain couples TRBV20-1 to TRBJ2-3; the D is unclear. This CDR3 spans 18 amino acids. Germline V gene sequence: CDR1 DFQATT, CDR2 SNEGSKA (reference sequence). The V gene lost 3 bases and the J gene lost 2 bases, with 24 bases spanning the gap. The CDR3 here is CSASGAGTRLRPTDTQYF. CDR3 in DNA: TGCAGTGCTAGTGGAGCAGGAACCAGGCTGAGGCCCACAGATACGCAGTATTTT.

This clonotype was counted ten times or more. This chain connects TRBV7-6 to TRBJ1-5, with a possible D match to TRBD1 (5 bases). CDR3 length equals 15 residues. CDR1 is SGHVS, CDR2 FNYEAQ, per germline. V was trimmed by 3 bases and J by 2 bases, leaving 11 bases between them. In DNA, the CDR3 is TGTGCCAGCAGCTTGAGGGGAGGCGGCAATCAGCCCCAGCATTTT. It yields the protein CASSLRGGGNQPQHF. Supplemented by reference TRBV7-6 and TRBJ1-5, the full variable domain reads GAGVSQSPRYKVTKRGQDVALRCDPISGHVSLYWYRQALGQGPEFLTYFNYEAQQDKSGLPNDRFSAERPEGSISTLTIQRTEQRDSAMYRCASSLRGGGNQPQHFGDGTRLSIL.

In this sample, this clonotype turned up a few times. The CDR3 loop reads CSADRGLTGELFF. In DNA, the CDR3 is TGCAGCGCTGACAGGGGGCTAACCGGGGAGCTGTTTTTT. This chain connects TRBV29-1 to TRBJ2-2, with 10 bases aligning to TRBD1. The germline CDR1 and CDR2 sequences are SQVTM and ANQGSEA. V shed 7 bases and J 5 bases; nucleotides not matched to a gene: 4. This CDR3 has 13 residues.

This clonotype was detected ten times or more. The genes are TRBV4-1 and TRBJ1-5; TRBD1 is a possible D gene (6 bases). The V and J ends lost 1 base and 3 bases respectively, with 28 bases between them. The CDR3 consists of 21 residues. The V gene's germline CDR1 is MGHRA and CDR2 YSYEKL. As DNA, the CDR3 is TGCGCCAGCAGCCAAGCTCAAGTGCAGATCGGCACAGGGAAGGACAATCAGCCCCAGCATTTT. This codes for CASSQAQVQIGTGKDNQPQHF.

This clonotype showed up many times. The V gene is TRBV6-2 or TRBV6-3, the J gene TRBJ2-3; D possibly uses TRBD1 or TRBD2 (6 bases each). Germline V lookup: CDR1 MNHEY, CDR2 SVGEGT. The CDR3 runs to 14 residues. V lost 0 bases, J lost 3 bases, and 7 bases lay in between. The DNA for the CDR3 is TGTGCCAGCAGTTACTCAGGGGGGACAGATACGCAGTATTTT. Translating gives CASSYSGGTDTQYF.

This clonotype was counted between two and nine times. The chain recombines TRBV7-9 with TRBJ2-3, with no clear D. V was clipped by 4 bases and J by 2 bases, with 16 bases between them. CDR3 length equals 16 residues. CDR1 is SEHNR, CDR2 FQNEAQ, per germline (reference sequence). CDR3 bases: TGTGCCAGCAGCTCAGCCCATAGGGCGTTCACAGATACGCAGTATTTT. This gives the protein CASSSAHRAFTDTQYF.

This clonotype was seen more than once but under ten times. The chain joins TRBV7-2 to TRBJ2-5, with a tentative D call TRBD2 (6 bases). CDR1 and CDR2 (germline): SGHTA, FQGNSA. V lost 5 bases and J lost 5, with 21 bases in between. The CDR3 totals 16 residues. This chain's CDR3 is CASSTRTWGEGETQYF. The CDR3 DNA follows: TGTGCCAGCAGCACCCGGACATGGGGGGAAGGGGAGACCCAGTACTTC.

This clonotype was counted ten times or more. This chain uses TRBV6-2 or TRBV6-3 with TRBJ1-1; a possible D gene is TRBD1 (5 bases). Between the trimmed V and J ends, which lost 5 bases and 0 bases, there was a span of 16 bases. Looked up from germline, CDR1 is MNHEY and CDR2 is SVGEGT. The CDR3 is 16 amino acids. CDR3 sequence reads: CASSTPKGPLNTEAFF. The CDR3 DNA reads as TGTGCCAGCAGTACCCCCAAGGGACCGCTGAACACTGAAGCTTTCTTT.

CDR3 DNA: TGCGCCAGCAGCCAACCGGGACAGGGTGATCCGAGCAATCAGCCCCAGCATTTT. Protein sequence: CASSQPGQGDPSNQPQHF. The V gene is TRBV4-1, the J gene TRBJ1-5; 9 positions agree with TRBD1. CDR3 length: 18 residues. Germline lookup yields CDR1 MGHRA and CDR2 YSYEKL. V was pared by 2 bases and J by 1 base, with 9 bases of the junction left unmatched.

The chain links TRBV7-6 to TRBJ2-2; unclear D gene. Germline-derived CDR1 and CDR2 are SGHVS and FNYEAQ. Trimming removed 5 bases at V and 0 bases at J, with 7 bases between. This CDR3 comprises 14 residues. CDR3 in amino acids: CASSPSTNTGELFF. CDR3 nucleotides: TGTGCCAGCAGCCCTTCAACGAACACCGGGGAGCTGTTTTTT.

The genes are TRBV11-3 and TRBJ2-1; no firm D call. The CDR3 consists of 13 residues. The V gene's germline CDR1 is SGHNT and CDR2 YENEEA. With 0 bases removed from V and 8 bases from J, the gap between germline ends came to 8 bases. The CDR3 spells CASSLERMDEQFF. The CDR3 bases are TGTGCCAGCAGCTTAGAAAGGATGGATGAGCAGTTCTTC.

This clonotype was seen many times. This chain links TRBV7-2 with TRBJ2-3, with D perhaps TRBD2 (6 bases). The CDR3 consists of 16 residues. The germline V gene has CDR1 SGHTA and CDR2 FQGNSA. Trimming removed 0 bases at V and 0 bases at J, with 10 bases between. The CDR3 protein is CASSLARGTSTDTQYF. The CDR3 nucleotides are TGTGCCAGCAGCTTAGCGCGAGGGACTAGCACAGATACGCAGTATTTT.

The chain recombines TRBV6-5 with TRBJ2-5; TRBD1 agrees at 8 bases. The junction had 7 bases not matched to a gene; V was cut back by 2 bases and J by 5 bases. The CDR3 covers 15 residues. Germline loops: CDR1 MNHEY, CDR2 SVGAGI. DNA for the CDR3: TGTGCCAGCAGTTACCTCCCCAGGGGGCGCGAGACCCAGTACTTC. Amino acids: CASSYLPRGRETQYF.

This clonotype was counted ten times or more. The V gene is TRBV12-3 or TRBV12-4, the J gene TRBJ1-5; TRBD1 is a possible D gene (5 bases). CDR3 size: 17 residues. V lost 4 bases to trimming and J lost 0 bases, with 16 bases between them. CDR3 loop: CASSSRGDGYSNQPQHF. CDR3 nucleotide sequence: TGTGCCAGCAGTTCCCGGGGGGACGGATATAGCAATCAGCCCCAGCATTTT.

The table lists this clonotype with many counts. The chain carries TRBV6-5 and TRBJ2-3; 10 nucleotides agree with TRBD2. The CDR3 runs to 16 residues. After removal of 2 bases from V and 5 bases from J, the junction contained 7 bases not matched to a gene. Germline lookup yields CDR1 MNHEY and CDR2 SVGAGI. Written as DNA, the CDR3 is TGTGCCAGCAGTTACGGCCTAGCGGGGGATCGAGATACGCAGTATTTT. It specifies CASSYGLAGDRDTQYF.

This sequence joins TRBV20-1 and TRBJ1-5; maybe TRBD1 (5 bases). Germline assignment: CDR1 DFQATT and CDR2 SNEGSKA (reference sequence). The ends were cut back, 6 bases at V and 6 bases at J, with 18 bases in the middle. CDR3 length equals 14 residues. The CDR3 loop reads CSAERQGAGQPQHF. The CDR3 DNA sequence: TGCAGTGCAGAACGCCAGGGAGCCGGTCAGCCCCAGCATTTT.

The gene calls are TRBV20-1 and TRBJ2-5; unclear D gene. The CDR3 loop spans 13 amino acids. Germline-derived CDR1 and CDR2 are DFQATT and SNEGSKA (reference sequence). V was pared by 6 bases and J by 4 bases, with 15 bases between. CDR3 bases: TGCAGTGCCCGGTGGCCCCTGCTAGAGACCCAGTACTTC. Residues: CSARWPLLETQYF.